The entry below gives a single T cell receptor (beta chain) sequence along with its context. Trimming at V came to 3 bases and at J to 2 bases, leaving 3 bases not matched to a gene. Germline V gene lookup returns CDR1 SGDLS and CDR2 YYNGEE. This CDR3 has 14 residues. Data came from immunoSEQ multiplex PCR; TCRdb stores just in-frame clones and leaves some out. The data hold around 70,000 clones, with around 97% observed a single time. These data originate in a study of technical replicates of blood from a few donors. The V call is TRBV9, the J call TRBJ1-2; 8 bases map to TRBD1. The material sequenced was T cells isolated from PBMCs. This sequence originates from a human donor in good health. This CDR3 is CASSARTGNYGYTF. The CDR3 DNA follows: TGTGCCAGCAGCGCGCGGACAGGGAACTATGGCTACACCTTC. The complete variable domain, with remaining parts taken from reference TRBV9 and TRBJ1-2, reads DSGVTQTPKHLITATGQRVTLRCSPRSGDLSVYWYQQSLDQGLQFLIQYYNGEERAKGNILERFSAQQFPDLHSELNLSSLELGDSALYFCASSARTGNYGYTFGSGTRLTVV.